What follows are 16 T cell receptor beta chains derived from one specimen sequenced in a study of blood T cell repertoires in COVID-19. Profiling relied on immunoSEQ multiplex PCR, and the TCRdb table lists in-frame clones only, not all of them. Seen here are more than 400,000 clones, about 90% observed once, and the top ten hold about 0.65%. The sequenced sample was PBMCs or T cells enriched from blood (not recorded which). The receptors were gathered from a woman younger than 35 who had recovered from COVID-19.

This clone was detected once. The rearrangement links TRBV15 to TRBJ2-3, with D perhaps TRBD2 (6 bases). The CDR3 covers 16 residues. The V end was cut by 3 bases, the J end by 3 bases, with 16 bases between. Germline V gene data show CDR1 as LNHNV and CDR2 as YYDKDF (reference sequence). In nucleotides, the CDR3 is TGTGCCACCAGCAGTGGTAGCGGTTTGAATACAGATACGCAGTATTTT. It yields the protein CATSSGSGLNTDTQYF.

The rearrangement links TRBV5-6 to TRBJ2-7, with 16 nucleotides matching TRBD2. The CDR3 sequence is 19 residues long. The J segment lost 0 bases and the V segment lost 4 bases, leaving 10 bases of the junction unmatched. The germline gives CDR1 SGHDT, CDR2 YYEEEE. The CDR3 bases are TGTGCCAGCAGCAAGGGGGGACTAGCGGGGGGGCGAAGCTCCTACGAGCAGTACTTC. This translates into CASSKGGLAGGRSSYEQYF.

This clone showed up just once. The chain employs TRBV29-1 and TRBJ2-3; TRBD2 aligns across 10 bases. The junction had 11 bases not matched to a gene; V was cut back by 5 bases and J by 0 bases. The CDR3 is 17 amino acids. Germline-derived CDR1 and CDR2 are SQVTM and ANQGSEA. This chain's CDR3 is CSVFIGTSVKSTDTQYF. CDR3 in DNA: TGCAGCGTTTTCATCGGGACTAGCGTCAAAAGCACAGATACGCAGTATTTT.

The J gene is TRBJ2-1, the V gene TRBV11-2; D ambiguous. CDR3 size: 12 residues. V was clipped by 2 bases and J by 10 bases, with 9 bases between them. The germline V gene encodes CDR1 SGHAT and CDR2 FQNNGV. DNA of the CDR3: TGTGCCAGCAGCTTAAACCACGAGGAGCAGTTCTTC. Residues: CASSLNHEEQFF. Based on the CDR3 plus reference TRBV11-2 and TRBJ2-1, the full variable domain is EAGVAQSPRYKIIEKRQSVAFWCNPISGHATLYWYQQILGQGPKLLIQFQNNGVVDDSQLPKDRFSAERLKGVDSTLKIQPAKLEDSAVYLCASSLNHEEQFFGPGTRLTVL.

The rearrangement joins TRBV19 to TRBJ1-5, with no clear D. The ends were cut back, 9 bases at V and 1 base at J, with 13 bases in the middle. The CDR3 has 14 residues. Per the germline V gene, CDR1 is LNHDA and CDR2 is SQIVND (reference sequence). The CDR3 protein is CASTPRESNQPQHF. The CDR3 region has the DNA TGTGCCAGCACACCCCGGGAGAGCAATCAGCCCCAGCATTTT.

On this clone: The same CDR3 is also encoded by other DNA sequences in this sample. The rearrangement links TRBV19 to TRBJ2-7; 9 bases line up with TRBD1. CDR1 is LNHDA, CDR2 SQIVND, per germline (reference sequence). V gave up 3 bases and J gave up 3 bases; unmatched junction bases: 3. The CDR3 is 14 amino acids. DNA for the CDR3: TGTGCCAGTAGTATGGGGACAGGGAGCTACGAGCAGTACTTC. Translating it yields CASSMGTGSYEQYF.

The rearrangement joins TRBV28 to TRBJ1-3, with a weak D call TRBD1 (6 bases). CDR1 and CDR2 from the germline V gene are MDHEN and SYDVKM. This CDR3 comprises 15 residues. V was shortened by 6 bases and J by 4 bases, with 16 bases between the two germline ends. CDR3 protein: CASRPTTGSGNTIYF. In DNA, the CDR3 is TGTGCCAGCAGACCCACCACAGGGAGCGGAAACACCATATATTTT.

The J gene is TRBJ1-4, the V gene TRBV5-1; TRBD1 matches at 7 bases. V lost 4 bases to trimming and J lost 3 bases; unmatched junction nucleotides: 6. The CDR3 is 15 amino acids. Germline CDR1 reads SGHRS; CDR2 reads YFSETQ. CDR3 nucleotide sequence: TGCGCCAGCAGCCCAGACAGGGAGGCTAATGAAAAACTGTTTTTT. It codes for CASSPDREANEKLFF.

The rearrangement joins TRBV29-1 to TRBJ2-2, with 10 bases aligning to TRBD1. This CDR3 is 18 amino acids long. The germline gives CDR1 SQVTM, CDR2 ANQGSEA. Unmatched junction bases numbered 17, after V lost 5 bases and J lost 5 bases. CDR3 residues: CSVYPQLTGGAETGELFF. The CDR3 DNA reads as TGCAGCGTTTATCCCCAGTTGACAGGGGGCGCTGAGACCGGGGAGCTGTTTTTT.

Of note for this clone: A junction boundary mismatches the germline segment, possibly from a read error. The genes are TRBV3-1 (or the pseudogene TRBV3-2) and TRBJ1-1, with D possibly matching TRBD1 (5 bases). CDR1 and CDR2 from the germline V gene are LGHDT and YNNKEL (reference sequence). The CDR3 has 15 amino acids. The CDR3 is CASSPTVGGETEVFF. The CDR3 nucleotides read TGTGCCAGCAGCCCAACGGTGGGGGGAGAGACTGAAGTTTTCTTT.

In its sample, this clone was seen once. This sequence joins TRBV5-1 and TRBJ2-3; 7 bases align to TRBD2. The CDR3 has 16 residues. V lost 0 bases, J lost 2 bases, and 6 bases stayed unmatched. CDR1 is SGHRS and CDR2 is YFSETQ in the germline V gene. Here the CDR3 reads CASSLVDGGITDTQYF. CDR3 sequence (DNA): TGCGCCAGCAGCTTGGTTGACGGGGGGATCACAGATACGCAGTATTTT.

The chain combines TRBV28 with TRBJ2-1; D is uncertain. Trimming shortened V by 6 bases and J by 2 bases, and 5 bases separated the two germline ends. The CDR3 is made up of 12 amino acids. CDR1 and CDR2 from the germline V gene are MDHEN and SYDVKM. The CDR3 loop is CASRLAYNEQFF. Written as DNA, the CDR3 is TGTGCCAGCAGGCTAGCCTACAATGAGCAGTTCTTC.

V is TRBV21-1 and J is TRBJ1-2. TRBV21-1 is reported as a pseudogene. The CDR3 covers 12 residues. The CDR3 region has the DNA TGTGCCAGCCGGGAAAGGGATTATGGCTACACCTTC. Its translation: CASRERDYGYTF.

V is TRBV28 and J is TRBJ1-2; D is uncertain. Trimming took off 5 bases at V and 1 base at J, with 8 bases between the two ends. Per the germline V gene, CDR1 is MDHEN and CDR2 is SYDVKM. The length of the CDR3 is 13 residues. As DNA, the CDR3 is TGTGCCAGCAGTCAGACATTTAACTATGGCTACACCTTC. Translating gives CASSQTFNYGYTF.

The chain uses TRBV30 and TRBJ2-5; TRBD2 matches at 15 bases. CDR3 length: 15 residues. Trimming at V came to 1 base and at J to 4 bases, leaving 1 base not matched to a gene. Germline V CDR1 and CDR2: GTSNPN, SVGIG (reference sequence). The CDR3 protein is CAWSGTSGGGETQYF. In nucleotides, the CDR3 is TGTGCCTGGAGTGGGACTAGCGGGGGGGGAGAGACCCAGTACTTC.

There are a few counts of this clone. V gene TRBV28 combines with J gene TRBJ1-1; 11 positions match TRBD1. The germline CDR1 and CDR2 sequences are MDHEN and SYDVKM. This CDR3 has 19 amino acids. The V and J ends lost 1 base and 0 bases, in that order; junction bases with no gene match: 10. The CDR3 protein is CASSLLSGTGGIMNTEAFF. The CDR3 DNA is TGTGCCAGCAGTTTATTGAGCGGGACAGGGGGGATCATGAACACTGAAGCTTTCTTT.